The 22 T cell receptor beta chains given below trace back to one sample, sequenced in a study of blood T cell repertoires in COVID-19. Clones were sequenced by immunoSEQ multiplex PCR, and TCRdb holds only the in-frame ones, with some missing. The data show about 260,000 clones, 90% seen once. What was sequenced was PBMCs or T cells enriched from blood (not recorded which). The receptors here all came from a woman younger than 45 with acute COVID-19.

The rearrangement links TRBV2 to TRBJ2-3; TRBD2 agrees at 10 bases. The CDR3 sequence is 18 residues long. The V gene end was trimmed by 7 bases and the J gene end by 0 bases; junction bases not matched to a gene: 13. The V gene's germline CDR1 is SNHLY and CDR2 FYNNEI. For the CDR3, the DNA is TGTGCCAGCAAAGTACGGCTAGCGGGAGCCCAAAGCACAGATACGCAGTATTTT. The encoded protein is CASKVRLAGAQSTDTQYF.

The V gene is TRBV28, the J gene TRBJ2-7; D not certain. Trimming removed 9 bases at V and 2 bases at J, with 17 bases between. CDR3 length equals 14 residues. The germline gives CDR1 MDHEN, CDR2 SYDVKM. The chain's CDR3 is CASALLRVAYEQYF. The CDR3 region has the DNA TGTGCCAGTGCCCTATTACGGGTGGCCTACGAGCAGTACTTC. The full variable domain, its missing parts supplied by reference TRBV28 and TRBJ2-7, is DVKVTQSSRYLVKRTGEKVFLECVQDMDHENMFWYRQDPGLGLRLIYFSYDVKMKEKGDIPEGYSVSREKKERFSLILESASTNQTSMYLCASALLRVAYEQYFGPGTRLTVT.

This clone was seen once. This chain uses TRBV5-1 with TRBJ2-2; D not resolved. From germline, CDR1 is SGHRS and CDR2 YFSETQ. V was trimmed by 3 bases and J by 1 base, leaving 4 bases between them. The CDR3 has 13 amino acids. This CDR3 reads CASSSGNTGELFF. The DNA of the CDR3 is TGCGCCAGCAGCTCAGGGAACACCGGGGAGCTGTTTTTT.

The chain is built from TRBV27 and TRBJ2-1; TRBD1 aligns across 7 bases. Losses at the gene ends were 6 bases for V and 5 bases for J; bases not matched to a gene: 10. CDR1 and CDR2 from the germline V gene are MNHEY and SMNVEV (reference sequence). The CDR3 covers 15 residues. CDR3 loop: CASRTGTADNNEQFF. CDR3 DNA: TGTGCCAGCAGGACCGGGACAGCCGATAACAATGAGCAGTTCTTC.

The V gene is TRBV5-1, the J gene TRBJ2-3; perhaps TRBD2 as D (6 bases). The V end was cut by 0 bases, the J end by 1 base, with 6 bases between. This CDR3 has 14 amino acids. Germline CDR1 and CDR2: SGHRS and YFSETQ. Here the CDR3 reads CASSLERGTDTQYF. CDR3 nucleotide sequence: TGCGCCAGCAGCTTGGAGCGGGGCACAGATACGCAGTATTTT.

This clone was counted ten times or more. V gene TRBV2 combines with J gene TRBJ1-1, with 11 bases that match TRBD1. Germline V lookup: CDR1 SNHLY, CDR2 FYNNEI. The ends lost 4 bases at V and 6 bases at J; junction bases unmatched: 1. The CDR3 covers 13 residues. CDR3 coding DNA: TGTGCCAGCAGTGTGGGACAGGGGGCTGAAGCTTTCTTT. The encoded protein is CASSVGQGAEAFF.

The chain recombines TRBV7-3 with TRBJ2-1; D perhaps matches TRBD1 (6 bases). Trimming shortened V by 5 bases and J by 0 bases, and 11 bases separated the two germline ends. This CDR3 contains 15 residues. Germline V lookup: CDR1 SGHTA, CDR2 FQGTGA. CDR3 DNA sequence: TGTGCCAGCAGCCATACAGGGAGCTCCTACAATGAGCAGTTCTTC. It encodes CASSHTGSSYNEQFF.

V and J are TRBV4-1 and TRBJ2-2; D might be TRBD1 (6 bases). This CDR3 has 18 amino acids. V lost 3 bases and J lost 2, with 19 bases in between. Germline-derived CDR1 and CDR2 are MGHRA and YSYEKL. The CDR3 region has the DNA TGCGCCAGCAGCCACTCCCGAGGGACAATGGGCAACACCGGGGAGCTGTTTTTT. Amino acid sequence: CASSHSRGTMGNTGELFF.

The chain recombines TRBV12-2 with TRBJ2-7; the table's D gene call, TRBD2, was not cross checked with the DNA. TRBV12-2 is a listed pseudogene. This CDR3 is built from 15 residues. DNA of the CDR3: TGTGCAAGTCGCTCCAAGGGGACTACAGGGAACGAGCAGTACTTC. Protein product: CASRSKGTTGNEQYF.

The rearrangement joins TRBV29-1 to TRBJ2-7; 9 bases map to TRBD2. Trimming cost V 6 bases and J 4 bases; bases outside gene matches: 10. This CDR3 is built from 14 residues. The germline CDR1 and CDR2 sequences are SQVTM and ANQGSEA. Here the CDR3 DNA reads TGCAGCGTCCTTCATAGCGGGAGAAATTACGAGCAGTACTTC. It encodes CSVLHSGRNYEQYF.

The rearrangement uses TRBV9 and TRBJ2-1; tentatively, D is TRBD2 (5 bases). This CDR3 has 15 residues. The ends were cut back, 0 bases at V and 0 bases at J, with 7 bases in the middle. The germline V gene encodes CDR1 SGDLS and CDR2 YYNGEE. CDR3 region: CASSVGTPSYNEQFF. The CDR3 nucleotides read TGTGCCAGCAGCGTAGGGACTCCCTCCTACAATGAGCAGTTCTTC.

J is TRBJ2-1 and V is TRBV18, with TRBD1 identical over 9 bases. V lost 5 bases to trimming and J lost 8 bases; unmatched junction nucleotides: 10. The CDR3 runs 15 residues. Germline lookup yields CDR1 KGHSH and CDR2 LQKENI. The CDR3 loop reads CASSFTGTGTHEQFF. The CDR3 region has the DNA TGTGCCAGCTCATTCACCGGGACAGGGACGCATGAGCAGTTCTTC.

This rearrangement joins TRBV19 to TRBJ1-1, with D possibly being TRBD1 (5 bases). Per the germline V gene, CDR1 is LNHDA and CDR2 is SQIVND (reference sequence). Trimming shortened V by 3 bases and J by 1 base, and 18 bases separated the two germline ends. This CDR3 comprises 17 residues. CDR3 sequence: CASSIGQGWGWNTEAFF. In DNA form, the CDR3 reads TGTGCCAGTAGTATTGGTCAGGGCTGGGGTTGGAACACTGAAGCTTTCTTT.

This chain connects TRBV7-8 to TRBJ2-1, with a possible D match to TRBD2 (5 bases). The CDR3 covers 15 residues. V was trimmed by 6 bases and J by 0 bases, leaving 12 bases between them. Germline loops: CDR1 SGHVS, CDR2 FQNEAQ. DNA for the CDR3: TGTGCCAGCAGGAAGGAGCGGATCTCCTACAATGAGCAGTTCTTC. It translates to CASRKERISYNEQFF.

The chain carries TRBV11-2 and TRBJ1-1; D gene uncertain. This CDR3 region has 14 residues. The V end was cut by 0 bases, the J end by 4 bases, with 9 bases between. Germline V lookup: CDR1 SGHAT, CDR2 FQNNGV. The CDR3 reads CASSLELVVTEAFF. The CDR3, as DNA: TGTGCCAGCAGCTTAGAGTTAGTTGTCACTGAAGCTTTCTTT.

This clone was recorded once. The chain links TRBV3-1 (or the pseudogene TRBV3-2) to TRBJ1-6; a weak D match, TRBD1 (5 bases). The CDR3 has 16 amino acids. The germline V gene has CDR1 LGHDT and CDR2 YNNKEL (reference sequence). V gave up 0 bases and J gave up 5 bases, with 11 bases separating them. The CDR3 protein is CASSQDWGGHNSPLHF. The CDR3 nucleotides are TGTGCCAGCAGCCAAGATTGGGGGGGTCATAATTCACCCCTCCACTTT.

This chain joins TRBV28 and TRBJ2-7; D call uncertain. Germline assignment: CDR1 MDHEN and CDR2 SYDVKM. V was trimmed by 6 bases and J by 5 bases, leaving 14 bases between them. The CDR3 spans 13 residues. CDR3 DNA: TGTGCCAGCAGGCGGAGACTTTTGGACGAGCAGTACTTC. Encoded protein: CASRRRLLDEQYF.

The V call is TRBV11-2, the J call TRBJ2-1; TRBD2 matches at 12 bases. CDR3 length equals 15 residues. The germline CDR1 and CDR2 sequences are SGHAT and FQNNGV. V shed 4 bases, J shed 7 bases, and the junction held 5 bases outside the gene matches. In nucleotides, the CDR3 is TGTGCCAGCAGCTCTACTAGCGGGAGGTTAAATGAGCAGTTCTTC. Protein: CASSSTSGRLNEQFF.

The chain links TRBV28 to TRBJ2-1, with 10 bases fitting TRBD2. CDR1 is MDHEN and CDR2 is SYDVKM in the germline V gene. The J segment lost 9 bases and the V segment lost 2 bases, leaving 7 bases of the junction unmatched. This CDR3 region has 15 residues. The CDR3 reads CASSLEASGRGEQFF. CDR3 nucleotides: TGTGCCAGCAGTTTAGAGGCCAGCGGGAGGGGTGAGCAGTTCTTC.

This clone was counted once. J is TRBJ1-4 and V is TRBV4-2; D gene unclear. Trimming took off 0 bases at V and 8 bases at J, with 16 bases between the two ends. CDR1 and CDR2 from the germline V gene are LGHNA and YNFKEQ. The CDR3 is 16 amino acids. CDR3 protein: CASSQEYGGGQEKLFF. Written as DNA, the CDR3 is TGTGCCAGCAGCCAAGAGTATGGCGGCGGGCAGGAAAAACTGTTTTTT.

CDR3 residues: CAIRDRESGNTIYF. The CDR3 DNA reads TGTGCCATCAGGGACAGGGAATCTGGAAACACCATATATTTT. This rearrangement joins TRBV10-3 to TRBJ1-3; 8 bases agree with TRBD1. The V gene's germline CDR1 is ENHRY and CDR2 SYGVKD. The CDR3 has 14 residues. Trimming removed 6 bases from V and 1 base from J; junction bases left unmatched: 2.

This rearrangement joins TRBV4-3 to TRBJ1-4; D is uncertain. In germline, CDR1 is LGHNA, CDR2 YSLEER. This CDR3 region has 16 residues. Between the trimmed V and J ends, which lost 0 bases and 0 bases, there was a span of 8 bases. CDR3 sequence (DNA): TGCGCCAGCAGCCAAGAGAGCCCAACAACTAATGAAAAACTGTTTTTT. It is translated as CASSQESPTTNEKLFF.